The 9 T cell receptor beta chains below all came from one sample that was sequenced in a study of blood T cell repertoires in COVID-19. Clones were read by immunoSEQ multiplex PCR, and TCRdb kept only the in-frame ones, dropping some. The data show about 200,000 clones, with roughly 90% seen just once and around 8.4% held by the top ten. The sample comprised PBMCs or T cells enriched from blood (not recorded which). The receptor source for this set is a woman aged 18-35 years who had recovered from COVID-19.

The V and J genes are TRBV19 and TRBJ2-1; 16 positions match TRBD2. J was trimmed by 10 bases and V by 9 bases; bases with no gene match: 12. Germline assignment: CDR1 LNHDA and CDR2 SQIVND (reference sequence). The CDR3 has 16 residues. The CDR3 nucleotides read TGTGCCAGCGCCCCCGGGACTAGCGGGGGGGCGGGGGAGCAGTTCTTC. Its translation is CASAPGTSGGAGEQFF.

CDR3 DNA: TGTGCCAGCAGCTTAAACGGTCTGAACACTGAAGCTTTCTTT. Translated, it gives CASSLNGLNTEAFF. The V call is TRBV11-2, the J call TRBJ1-1; D ambiguous. This CDR3 is built from 14 residues. Per the germline V gene, CDR1 is SGHAT and CDR2 is FQNNGV. The V gene lost 2 bases and the J gene lost 0 bases, with 7 bases spanning the gap.

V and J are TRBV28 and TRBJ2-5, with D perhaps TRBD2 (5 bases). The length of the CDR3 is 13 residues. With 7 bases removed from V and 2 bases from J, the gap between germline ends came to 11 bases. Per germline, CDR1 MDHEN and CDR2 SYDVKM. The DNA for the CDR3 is TGTGCCAGCACCAAGGACTGGCAAGAGACCCAGTACTTC. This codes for CASTKDWQETQYF. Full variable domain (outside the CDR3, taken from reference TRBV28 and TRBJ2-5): DVKVTQSSRYLVKRTGEKVFLECVQDMDHENMFWYRQDPGLGLRLIYFSYDVKMKEKGDIPEGYSVSREKKERFSLILESASTNQTSMYLCASTKDWQETQYFGPGTRLLVL.

The CDR3 DNA sequence: TGTGCCAGTGGCTCCCGGGGGGGCTGGAATGAGCAGTTCTTC. It translates to CASGSRGGWNEQFF. The chain has TRBV19 and TRBJ2-1; TRBD2 aligns across 8 bases. Germline values: CDR1 LNHDA, CDR2 SQIVND (reference sequence). This CDR3 is 14 amino acids long. Unmatched junction bases numbered 10, after V lost 8 bases and J lost 7 bases.

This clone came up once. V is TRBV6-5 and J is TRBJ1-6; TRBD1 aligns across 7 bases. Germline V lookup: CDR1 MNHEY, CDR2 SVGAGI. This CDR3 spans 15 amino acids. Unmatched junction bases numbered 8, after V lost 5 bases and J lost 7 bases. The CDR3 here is CASSNLRDSNSPLHF. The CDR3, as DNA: TGTGCCAGCAGTAACCTCCGGGACAGCAATTCACCCCTCCACTTT.

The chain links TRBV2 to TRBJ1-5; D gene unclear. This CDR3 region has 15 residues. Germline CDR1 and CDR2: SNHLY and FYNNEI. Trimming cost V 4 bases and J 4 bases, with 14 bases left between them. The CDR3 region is CASSVRARTNQPQHF. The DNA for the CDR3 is TGTGCCAGCAGTGTGCGGGCACGTACAAATCAGCCCCAGCATTTT.

The CDR3 DNA follows: TGTGCCAGCAGTGAATTTGCGGCCGGCAGCTCCTACGAGCAGTACTTC. Protein: CASSEFAAGSSYEQYF. The V call is TRBV25-1, the J call TRBJ2-7; D remains ambiguous. Germline loops: CDR1 MGHDK, CDR2 SYGVNS. The CDR3 is 16 residues long. The germline V and J ends were trimmed by 1 base and 0 bases, with 13 bases remaining between them.

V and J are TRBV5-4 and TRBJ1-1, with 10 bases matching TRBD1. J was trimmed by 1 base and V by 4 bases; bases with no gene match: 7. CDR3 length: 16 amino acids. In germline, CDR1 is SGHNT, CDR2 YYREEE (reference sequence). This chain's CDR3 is CASSPGDRGGNTEAFF. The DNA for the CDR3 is TGTGCCAGCAGCCCCGGGGACAGGGGTGGGAACACTGAAGCTTTCTTT.

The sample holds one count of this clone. CDR3 DNA: TGTGCCAGCAGTACGGGACTCCTTATCCAAGAGACCCAGTACTTC. Protein: CASSTGLLIQETQYF. The chain joins TRBV25-1 to TRBJ2-5, with a tentative D call TRBD2 (6 bases). Germline assignment: CDR1 MGHDK and CDR2 SYGVNS. Trimming left V 5 bases short and J 1 base short, with 14 bases between. The CDR3 has 15 residues. Supplemented by reference TRBV25-1 and TRBJ2-5, the full variable domain reads EADIYQTPRYLVIGTGKKITLECSQTMGHDKMYWYQQDPGMELHLIHYSYGVNSTEKGDLSSESTVSRIRTEHFPLTLESARPSHTSQYLCASSTGLLIQETQYFGPGTRLLVL.